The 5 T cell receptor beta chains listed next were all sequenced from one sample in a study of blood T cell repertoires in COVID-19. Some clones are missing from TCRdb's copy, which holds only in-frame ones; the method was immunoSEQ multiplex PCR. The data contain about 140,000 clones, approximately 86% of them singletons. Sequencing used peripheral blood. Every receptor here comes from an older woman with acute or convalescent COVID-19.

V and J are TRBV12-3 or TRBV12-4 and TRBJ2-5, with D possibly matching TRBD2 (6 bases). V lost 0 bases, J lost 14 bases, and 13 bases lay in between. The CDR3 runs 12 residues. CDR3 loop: CASSLAGTLPYF. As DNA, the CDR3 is TGTGCCAGCAGTTTAGCGGGGACTTTACCCTACTTC.

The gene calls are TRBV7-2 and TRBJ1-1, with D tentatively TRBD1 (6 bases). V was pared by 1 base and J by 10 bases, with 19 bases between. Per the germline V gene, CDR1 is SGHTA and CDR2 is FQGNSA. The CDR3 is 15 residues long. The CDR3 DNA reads TGTGCCAGCAGCTTAGAGTTTTCAGGGGTCTTGAGAGCTTTCTTT. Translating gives CASSLEFSGVLRAFF.

CDR3 DNA sequence: TGTGCCAGCAGCGCAAGCGATAACTATGGCTACACCTTC. Translation: CASSASDNYGYTF. The chain has TRBV6-6 and TRBJ1-2; D call uncertain. The CDR3 totals 13 residues. The germline gives CDR1 MNHNY, CDR2 SVGAGI (reference sequence). V was shortened by 6 bases and J by 1 base, with 9 bases between the two germline ends.

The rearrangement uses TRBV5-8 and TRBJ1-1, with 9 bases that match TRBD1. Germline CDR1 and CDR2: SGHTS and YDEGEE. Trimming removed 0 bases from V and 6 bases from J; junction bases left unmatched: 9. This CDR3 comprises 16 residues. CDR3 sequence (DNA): TGTGCCAGCAGCTTGGATTTCGGGACAGGGACGGCTGAAGCTTTCTTT. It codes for CASSLDFGTGTAEAFF.

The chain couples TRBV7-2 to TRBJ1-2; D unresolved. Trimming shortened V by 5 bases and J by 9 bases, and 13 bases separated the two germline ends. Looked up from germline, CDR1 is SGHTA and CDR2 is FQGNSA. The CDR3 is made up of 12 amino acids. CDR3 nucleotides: TGTGCCAGCAGCGCCCAGGAATTCCGCTACACCTTC. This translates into CASSAQEFRYTF.